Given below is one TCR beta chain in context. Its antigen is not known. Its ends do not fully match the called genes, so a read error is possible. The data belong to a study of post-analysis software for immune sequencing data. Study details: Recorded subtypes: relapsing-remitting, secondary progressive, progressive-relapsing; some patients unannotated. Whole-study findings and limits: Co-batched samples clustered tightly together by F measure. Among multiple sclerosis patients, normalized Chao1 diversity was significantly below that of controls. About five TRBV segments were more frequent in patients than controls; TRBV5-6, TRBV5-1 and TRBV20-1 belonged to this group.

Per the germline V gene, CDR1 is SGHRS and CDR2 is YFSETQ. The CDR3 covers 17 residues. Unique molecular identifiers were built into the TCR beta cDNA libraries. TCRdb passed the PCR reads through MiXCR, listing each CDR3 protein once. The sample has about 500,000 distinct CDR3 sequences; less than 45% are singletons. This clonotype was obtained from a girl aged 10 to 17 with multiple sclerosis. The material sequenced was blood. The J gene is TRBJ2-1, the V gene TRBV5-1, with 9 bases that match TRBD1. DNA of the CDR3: TGCGCCAACAGCTTGATGGGCGGGACAGGGACATTTTATGAGCAGTTCTTC. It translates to CANSLMGGTGTFYEQFF.